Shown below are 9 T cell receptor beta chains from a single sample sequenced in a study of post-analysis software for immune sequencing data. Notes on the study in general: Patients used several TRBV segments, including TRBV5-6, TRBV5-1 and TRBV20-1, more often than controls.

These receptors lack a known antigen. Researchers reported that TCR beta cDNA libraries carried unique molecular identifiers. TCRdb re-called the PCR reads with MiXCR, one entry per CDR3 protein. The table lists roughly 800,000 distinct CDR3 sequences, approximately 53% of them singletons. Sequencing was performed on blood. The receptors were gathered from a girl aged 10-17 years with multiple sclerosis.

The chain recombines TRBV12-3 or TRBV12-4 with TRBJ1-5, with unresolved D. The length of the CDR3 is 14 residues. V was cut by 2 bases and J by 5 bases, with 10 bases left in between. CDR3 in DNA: TGTGCCAGCAGTTTAACGGGCGGGTATCAGCCCCAGCATTTT. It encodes CASSLTGGYQPQHF.

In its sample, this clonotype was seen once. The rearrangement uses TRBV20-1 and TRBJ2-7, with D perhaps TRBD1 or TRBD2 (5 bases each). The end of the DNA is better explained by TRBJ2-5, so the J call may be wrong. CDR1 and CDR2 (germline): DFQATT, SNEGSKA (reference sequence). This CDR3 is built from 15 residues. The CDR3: CSARVLWLEGETQYF. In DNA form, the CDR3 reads TGCAGTGCTAGAGTCTTGTGGCTAGAGGGGGAGACCCAGTACTTC.

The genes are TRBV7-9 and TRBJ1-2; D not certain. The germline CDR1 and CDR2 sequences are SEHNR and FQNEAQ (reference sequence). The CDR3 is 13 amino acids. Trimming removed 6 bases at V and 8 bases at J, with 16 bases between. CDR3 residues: CASSRGFVGGYTF. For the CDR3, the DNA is TGTGCCAGCAGTCGCGGGTTCGTAGGCGGCTACACCTTC.

The DNA of the CDR3 is TGCGCCAGCAGCCATGAGGGCAGGCCCATATACGAGCAGTACTTC. The encoded protein is CASSHEGRPIYEQYF. The chain uses TRBV4-1 and TRBJ2-7; TRBD2 might be the D (5 bases). The CDR3 is 15 residues long. V lost 3 bases, J lost 4 bases, and 16 bases lay in between. Germline V gives CDR1 MGHRA, CDR2 YSYEKL.

This CDR3 is CATSRGVTGANVLTF. For the CDR3, the DNA is TGTGCCACCAGCCGCGGGGTTACTGGGGCCAACGTCCTGACTTTC. V usage is TRBV15 and J usage is TRBJ2-6; TRBD2 is a possible D gene (6 bases). CDR3 length equals 15 residues. CDR1 LNHNV and CDR2 YYDKDF come from the germline V gene (reference sequence). V was trimmed by 5 bases and J by 2 bases, leaving 10 bases between them.

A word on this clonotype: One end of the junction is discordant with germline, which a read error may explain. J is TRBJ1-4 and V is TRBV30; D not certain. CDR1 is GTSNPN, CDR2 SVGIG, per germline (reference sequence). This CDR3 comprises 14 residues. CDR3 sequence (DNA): TGTGCCTGGAGTGTACGGATTATGAATGAAAAACGGTTTTTT. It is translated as CAWSVRIMNEKRFF.

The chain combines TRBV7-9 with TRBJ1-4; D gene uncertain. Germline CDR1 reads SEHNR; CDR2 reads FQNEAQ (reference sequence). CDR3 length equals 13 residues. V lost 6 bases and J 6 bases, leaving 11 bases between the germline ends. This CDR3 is CASSRGRDEKLFF. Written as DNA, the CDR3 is TGTGCCAGCAGTCGAGGACGGGATGAAAAACTGTTTTTT.

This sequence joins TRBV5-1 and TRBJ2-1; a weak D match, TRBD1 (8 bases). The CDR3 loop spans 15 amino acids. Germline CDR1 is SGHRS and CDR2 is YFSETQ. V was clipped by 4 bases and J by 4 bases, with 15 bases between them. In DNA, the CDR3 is TGCGCCAGCAGCCAACAGGGGGGGGAATACAATGAGCAGTTCTTC. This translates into CASSQQGGEYNEQFF.

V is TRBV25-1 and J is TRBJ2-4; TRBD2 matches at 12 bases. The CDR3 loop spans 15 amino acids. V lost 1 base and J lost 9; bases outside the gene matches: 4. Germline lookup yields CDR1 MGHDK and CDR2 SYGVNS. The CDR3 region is CASSESASGRGIQYF. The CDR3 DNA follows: TGTGCCAGCAGTGAATCGGCTAGCGGGAGGGGCATTCAGTACTTC.